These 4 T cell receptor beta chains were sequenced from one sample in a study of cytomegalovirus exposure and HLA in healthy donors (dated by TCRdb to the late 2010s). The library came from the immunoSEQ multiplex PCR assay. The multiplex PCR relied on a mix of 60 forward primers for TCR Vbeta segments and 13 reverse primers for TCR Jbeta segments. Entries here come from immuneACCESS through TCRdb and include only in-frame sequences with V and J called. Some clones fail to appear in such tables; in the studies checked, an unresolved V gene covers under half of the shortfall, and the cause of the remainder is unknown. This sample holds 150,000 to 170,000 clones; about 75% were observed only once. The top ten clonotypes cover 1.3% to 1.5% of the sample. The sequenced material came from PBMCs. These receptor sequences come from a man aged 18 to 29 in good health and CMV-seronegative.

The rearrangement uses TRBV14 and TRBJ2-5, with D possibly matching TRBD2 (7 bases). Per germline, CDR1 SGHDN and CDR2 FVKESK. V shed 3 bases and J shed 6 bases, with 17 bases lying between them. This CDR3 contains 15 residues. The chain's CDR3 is CASSHQGRGMKTQYF. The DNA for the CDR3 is TGTGCCAGCAGCCACCAGGGGAGGGGCATGAAGACCCAGTACTTC. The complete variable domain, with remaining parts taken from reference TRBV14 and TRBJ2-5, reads EAGVTQFPSHSVIEKGQTVTLRCDPISGHDNLYWYRRVMGKEIKFLLHFVKESKQDESGMPNNRFLAERTGGTYSTLKVQPAELEDSGVYFCASSHQGRGMKTQYFGPGTRLLVL.

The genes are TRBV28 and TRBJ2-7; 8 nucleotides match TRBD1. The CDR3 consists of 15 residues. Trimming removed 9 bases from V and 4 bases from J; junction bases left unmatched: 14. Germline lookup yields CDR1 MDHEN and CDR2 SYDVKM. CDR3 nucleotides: TGTGCCAGTACAATCCAGGGGGCGAGAACGTACGAGCAGTACTTC. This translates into CASTIQGARTYEQYF.

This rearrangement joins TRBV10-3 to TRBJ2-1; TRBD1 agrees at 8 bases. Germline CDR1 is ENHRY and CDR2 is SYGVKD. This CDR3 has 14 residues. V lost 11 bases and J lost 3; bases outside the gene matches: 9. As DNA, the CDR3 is TGTGCCGTCTCGACAGGGGAAAACTACAATGAGCAGTTCTTC. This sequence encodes CAVSTGENYNEQFF.

CDR3 nucleotides: TGTGCCAGCAGCTCTGCCCTAGGTGAGCAGTTCTTC. The encoded protein is CASSSALGEQFF. The chain recombines TRBV5-6 with TRBJ2-1; no reliable D call. The CDR3 totals 12 residues. CDR1 is SGHDT and CDR2 is YYEEEE in the germline V gene. The germline V and J ends were trimmed by 3 bases and 9 bases, with 10 bases remaining between them.